The 20 T cell receptor beta chains below come from one sample, sequenced in a study of vaccination and CD4 T cells after COVID-19. The treatment here: roughly 11-day PBMC culture with coronavirus spike peptide pools or control peptides (ViraFEST assay). Their antigen targets remain unknown. Cultured CD4+ T cell DNA was sequenced using the Oncomine TCR Beta short-read assay. Each CDR3 protein is one row after TCRdb ran MiXCR on the PCR reads. The sample shows 11,000 or so distinct CDR3 sequences, 29% of them seen only once. Sequencing was done on a sample of cultured CD4+ T cells from blood. The receptors derive from a human donor with COVID-19.

J is TRBJ1-5 and V is TRBV12-3 or TRBV12-4; 9 nucleotides agree with TRBD1. J was trimmed by 7 bases and V by 5 bases; bases with no gene match: 6. The CDR3 has 14 residues. The CDR3: CASSTTGGGQPQHF. The CDR3, as DNA: TGTGCCAGCAGTACAACAGGGGGCGGACAGCCCCAGCATTTT.

This clonotype has a handful of counts. The chain combines TRBV6-5 with TRBJ1-5; 8 bases are a match to TRBD1. The CDR3 has 14 amino acids. The germline V gene encodes CDR1 MNHEY and CDR2 SVGAGI. J gave up 5 bases and V 4 bases, and 4 bases lay outside the gene matches. The CDR3 loop reads CASSSNRGDQPQHF. CDR3 in DNA: TGTGCCAGCAGTTCCAACAGGGGGGATCAGCCCCAGCATTTT.

The rearrangement links TRBV15 to TRBJ2-3; D not resolved. This CDR3 is built from 14 residues. Germline CDR1 LNHNV, CDR2 YYDKDF (reference sequence). With 1 base removed from V and 0 bases from J, the gap between germline ends came to 5 bases. For the CDR3, the DNA is TGTGCCACCAGCAGAGGCGAGAGCACAGATACGCAGTATTTT. This sequence encodes CATSRGESTDTQYF.

The gene calls are TRBV11-3 and TRBJ2-2, with 12 bases aligning to TRBD2. Germline CDR1 SGHNT, CDR2 YENEEA. CDR3 length: 17 residues. The V gene end was trimmed by 4 bases and the J gene end by 1 base; junction bases not matched to a gene: 4. The CDR3 DNA reads TGTGCCAGCAGCTCCGGACTAGCGGGGCGGAACACCGGGGAGCTGTTTTTT. It encodes CASSSGLAGRNTGELFF.

The rearrangement joins TRBV20-1 to TRBJ1-2; TRBD1 matches 8 bases. V dropped 4 bases and J dropped 2; count of bases not matched to a gene: 3. The germline CDR1 and CDR2 sequences are DFQATT and SNEGSKA (reference sequence). There are 13 residues in the CDR3. The CDR3 DNA reads as TGCAGTGCTAAGACAGGGGTCAACTATGGCTACACCTTC. As protein: CSAKTGVNYGYTF.

This clonotype has a handful of counts. This chain links TRBV25-1 with TRBJ1-1; TRBD1 might be the D (5 bases). The CDR3 is 17 residues long. V dropped 3 bases and J dropped 3 bases, with 20 bases sitting between them. The V gene's germline CDR1 is MGHDK and CDR2 SYGVNS. The CDR3 protein is CASSEGKSGSVDTEAFF. The CDR3 bases are TGTGCCAGCAGTGAGGGAAAATCAGGGTCGGTGGACACTGAAGCTTTCTTT.

This rearrangement joins TRBV19 to TRBJ1-4; no reliable D call. This CDR3 has 13 residues. Germline CDR1 and CDR2: LNHDA and SQIVND (reference sequence). Trimming cost V 10 bases and J 8 bases, with 17 bases left between them. This CDR3 reads CATLRQFDEKLFF. CDR3 coding DNA: TGTGCCACCTTGAGGCAGTTTGACGAAAAACTGTTTTTT.

This chain joins TRBV11-2 and TRBJ2-1, with D perhaps TRBD1 (5 bases). There are 14 residues in the CDR3. V was cut by 9 bases and J by 3 bases, with 15 bases left in between. Germline V gene sequence: CDR1 SGHAT, CDR2 FQNNGV. This CDR3 is CASSTQGYYNEQFF. The CDR3 nucleotides are TGTGCCAGTAGTACTCAGGGATACTACAATGAGCAGTTCTTC.

This clonotype has just a few counts. The V gene is TRBV12-5, the J gene TRBJ1-6; TRBD1 matches 7 bases. V lost 5 bases to trimming and J lost 7 bases; unmatched junction nucleotides: 5. Germline-derived CDR1 and CDR2 are LGHNT and FRNRAP. This CDR3 region has 14 residues. The CDR3 sequence is CASGPGQQNSPLHF. The CDR3 nucleotides read TGTGCTAGTGGTCCGGGACAGCAAAATTCACCCCTCCACTTT.

This clonotype was detected only a few times. CDR3 sequence reads: CSATTGTGTSYEQYF. The DNA of the CDR3 is TGCAGTGCTACCACCGGGACAGGGACCTCCTACGAGCAGTACTTC. This chain joins TRBV20-1 and TRBJ2-7, with 9 positions matching TRBD1. Trimming cost V 4 bases and J 0 bases; bases outside gene matches: 7. The length of the CDR3 is 15 residues. Germline V gives CDR1 DFQATT, CDR2 SNEGSKA (reference sequence).

This clonotype occurred a few times. The rearrangement uses TRBV10-1 and TRBJ1-5; D is unresolved. Germline CDR1 reads WNHNN; CDR2 reads SYGVQD (reference sequence). V lost 4 bases and J 2 bases, leaving 12 bases between the germline ends. CDR3 size: 15 residues. CDR3 amino acids: CASSGPGLGNQPQHF. CDR3 nucleotide sequence: TGCGCCAGCAGTGGTCCCGGGCTGGGCAATCAGCCCCAGCATTTT.

The chain links TRBV18 to TRBJ2-5; the D call may be TRBD1 or TRBD2 (5 bases each). Trimming took 6 bases from V and 4 from J, leaving 12 bases between them. The CDR3 length is 13 residues. The V gene's germline CDR1 is KGHSH and CDR2 LQKENI. Written as DNA, the CDR3 is TGTGCCAGCTCGCTCAGGGAGCCAGAGACCCAGTACTTC. Translation gives CASSLREPETQYF.

This clonotype was seen a few times. The chain recombines TRBV10-3 with TRBJ2-3; TRBD2 might be the D (6 bases). The CDR3 has 13 residues. Trimming pared 8 bases from V and 4 bases from J, leaving 13 bases between. Germline values: CDR1 ENHRY, CDR2 SYGVKD. CDR3 nucleotides: TGTGCCATCGGTGGGGGGATCTCAGATACGCAGTATTTT. Residues: CAIGGGISDTQYF.

V is TRBV25-1 and J is TRBJ2-3; 10 bases line up with TRBD2. This CDR3 has 15 amino acids. The trim removed 6 bases at V and 0 bases at J, leaving 3 bases unmatched. CDR1 and CDR2 (germline): MGHDK, SYGVNS. The CDR3 DNA reads TGTGCCAGCAGCCAACTAGCGGGGAGCACAGATACGCAGTATTTT. It encodes CASSQLAGSTDTQYF.

The chain has TRBV7-9 and TRBJ2-1; 10 bases line up with TRBD2. V lost 5 bases and J lost 5; bases outside the gene matches: 6. Germline CDR1 SEHNR, CDR2 FQNEAQ (reference sequence). CDR3 size: 15 residues. The CDR3: CASSVSGGTNNEQFF. The CDR3 DNA sequence: TGTGCCAGCAGCGTTAGCGGGGGGACAAACAATGAGCAGTTCTTC.

This rearrangement joins TRBV6-5 to TRBJ1-4, with D unresolved. Germline V lookup: CDR1 MNHEY, CDR2 SVGAGI. The CDR3 contains 16 residues. The V gene lost 0 bases and the J gene lost 2 bases, with 10 bases spanning the gap. The CDR3 nucleotides read TGTGCCAGCAGTTACTCGAGATTAGGGACTAATGAAAAACTGTTTTTT. Its translation: CASSYSRLGTNEKLFF.

This clonotype occurred a few times. This rearrangement joins TRBV27 to TRBJ2-3; D could derive from TRBD1 or TRBD2 (5 bases each). The CDR3 length is 16 residues. The V end was cut by 5 bases, the J end by 3 bases, with 18 bases between. The germline V gene encodes CDR1 MNHEY and CDR2 SMNVEV (reference sequence). CDR3 sequence: CASSLGTTMGTDTQYF. The CDR3 DNA reads as TGTGCCAGCAGTCTCGGGACCACCATGGGGACAGATACGCAGTATTTT.

The chain is built from TRBV18 and TRBJ2-7, with a weak D call TRBD1 (7 bases). The CDR3 has 15 amino acids. CDR1 is KGHSH, CDR2 LQKENI, per germline. The V gene lost 1 base and the J gene lost 5 bases, with 15 bases spanning the gap. In DNA form, the CDR3 reads TGTGCCAGCTCACCACTCAGGGCAGGGGGGCACGAGCAGTACTTC. Amino acid sequence: CASSPLRAGGHEQYF. The full variable domain, rest sourced from reference TRBV18 and TRBJ2-7, is NAGVMQNPRHLVRRRGQEARLRCSPMKGHSHVYWYRQLPEEGLKFMVYLQKENIIDESGMPKERFSAEFPKEGPSILRIQQVVRGDSAAYFCASSPLRAGGHEQYFGPGTRLTVT.

This clonotype counts as medium-sized. The rearrangement uses TRBV6-5 and TRBJ1-1; D uncertain. Trimming left V 2 bases short and J 4 bases short, with 14 bases between. The CDR3 covers 15 residues. Germline values: CDR1 MNHEY, CDR2 SVGAGI. The CDR3 sequence is CASSYRSGVGTEAFF. In DNA, the CDR3 is TGTGCCAGCAGTTACCGATCTGGGGTGGGCACTGAAGCTTTCTTT.

The chain employs TRBV24-1 and TRBJ2-3; possibly TRBD2 for D (5 bases). V lost 4 bases and J lost 2, with 12 bases in between. The CDR3 has 15 residues. Germline loops: CDR1 KGHDR, CDR2 SFDVKD. CDR3 sequence (DNA): TGTGCCACCAGTGACCACACCCGGGACACAGATACGCAGTATTTT. Translated: CATSDHTRDTDTQYF.